This entry lists 8 T cell receptor beta chains sequenced from one sample in a study of CD4 T cells in relation to SARS-CoV-2 and coronaviruses. Data came from immunoSEQ multiplex PCR; TCRdb stores just in-frame clones and leaves some out. The repertoire includes under 25,000 clones, around 78% of them detected once, and approximately 19% sits in the top ten. The unexposed donors gave CD4+ T cells in 2011-2018, prior to COVID-19. CD4+ T cells were isolated from the cells after nine to eleven days of culture. Their recognized antigens are unknown. The material sequenced was CD4+ T cells from PBMCs, cultured in vitro. The receptors here all came from a human donor in good health.

The genes are TRBV5-6 and TRBJ1-1, with 12 bases fitting TRBD1. The CDR3 is 17 residues long. J lost 4 bases, V lost 5 bases, and 12 bases had no gene match. In germline, CDR1 is SGHDT, CDR2 YYEEEE. Written as DNA, the CDR3 is TGTGCCAGCAGGGGAACCGGGACAGGGGGCTCGGGCACTGAAGCTTTCTTT. Its protein product is CASRGTGTGGSGTEAFF.

The gene calls are TRBV11-2 and TRBJ2-5; 7 nucleotides match TRBD1. CDR3 size: 15 residues. Germline V gene sequence: CDR1 SGHAT, CDR2 FQNNGV. V gave up 1 base and J gave up 3 bases; unmatched junction bases: 5. The CDR3 nucleotides are TGTGCCAGCAGCTTAGCGACAGGGTTAAAAGAGACCCAGTACTTC. Amino acid sequence: CASSLATGLKETQYF.

CDR3 sequence reads: CASSVGPTGQFSGANVLTF. The CDR3 DNA sequence: TGCGCCAGCAGCGTGGGCCCTACGGGACAATTCTCTGGGGCCAACGTCCTGACTTTC. This chain joins TRBV5-1 and TRBJ2-6; a possible D gene is TRBD1 (6 bases). Per the germline V gene, CDR1 is SGHRS and CDR2 is YFSETQ. The CDR3 has 19 amino acids. Trimming removed 4 bases from V and 0 bases from J, with 20 bases in between.

The chain links TRBV2 to TRBJ1-4; D remains ambiguous. Per germline, CDR1 SNHLY and CDR2 FYNNEI. The CDR3 extends over 16 amino acids. V was cut by 4 bases and J by 0 bases, with 12 bases left in between. The CDR3 region has the DNA TGTGCCAGCAGTGTAACCGACGCGTCAACTAATGAAAAACTGTTTTTT. It specifies CASSVTDASTNEKLFF.

This clone was picked up a small number of times. V is TRBV7-8 and J is TRBJ2-1; TRBD2 matches 10 bases. V was pared by 0 bases and J by 14 bases, with 16 bases of the junction left unmatched. The CDR3 has 17 amino acids. Germline V gene data show CDR1 as SGHVS and CDR2 as FQNEAQ. CDR3 amino acids: CASSLASGASGRLVEFF. DNA for the CDR3: TGTGCCAGCAGCTTAGCTAGCGGGGCTAGCGGGAGACTGGTTGAGTTCTTC.

This chain links TRBV18 with TRBJ1-1; 8 bases are shared with TRBD1. CDR1 and CDR2 (germline): KGHSH, LQKENI. J lost 2 bases, V lost 1 base, and 3 bases had no gene match. CDR3 length equals 15 residues. The CDR3 loop is CASSPRTGTNTEAFF. In DNA, the CDR3 is TGTGCCAGCTCACCACGGACAGGGACTAACACTGAAGCTTTCTTT.

The chain couples TRBV5-1 to TRBJ1-4; D may be TRBD1 (5 bases). The CDR3 is 14 residues long. Germline CDR1 SGHRS, CDR2 YFSETQ. Trimming pared 1 base from V and 3 bases from J, leaving 7 bases between. This CDR3 reads CASSLTGANEKLFF. The DNA of the CDR3 is TGCGCCAGCAGCTTGACAGGCGCTAATGAAAAACTGTTTTTT.

Here the CDR3 DNA reads TGTGCCAGCTCACCCCGTGAAACCGGGGAGCTGTTTTTT. This gives the protein CASSPRETGELFF. The chain carries TRBV18 and TRBJ2-2, with D hard to call. The CDR3 is made up of 13 amino acids. The V and J ends lost 3 bases and 5 bases respectively, with 7 bases between them. Germline V gene sequence: CDR1 KGHSH, CDR2 LQKENI.